Presented here are 14 T cell receptor beta chains from one specimen sequenced in a study of blood T cell repertoires in COVID-19. Sequencing was performed with immunoSEQ multiplex PCR; in TCRdb, only in-frame clones are kept and a portion is missing. The sample contains about 140,000 clones, 65% to 85% of which appear only once. Material: peripheral blood. The source is a woman in her sixties with acute or convalescent COVID-19.

V is TRBV21-1 and J is TRBJ2-1; TRBD2 is the table's D call and was not checked against the DNA. TRBV21-1 is a documented pseudogene. CDR3 size: 15 residues. The CDR3 nucleotides are TGTGCCAGCAGTGGAGGCATTTTCTCCTACAATGAGCAGTTCTTC. Translated: CASSGGIFSYNEQFF.

The chain employs TRBV6-5 and TRBJ2-7; tentative D call: TRBD2 (5 bases). Germline CDR1 is MNHEY and CDR2 is SVGAGI. This CDR3 is 15 amino acids long. Trimming stripped 2 bases from V and 3 bases from J, with 14 bases between. CDR3 loop: CASSYLRELYYEQYF. CDR3 bases: TGTGCCAGCAGTTACCTCCGGGAACTCTACTACGAGCAGTACTTC.

V is TRBV25-1 and J is TRBJ2-1; TRBD2 might be the D (5 bases). Germline-derived CDR1 and CDR2 are MGHDK and SYGVNS. The germline V and J ends were trimmed by 6 bases and 9 bases, with 12 bases remaining between them. The CDR3 spans 12 residues. CDR3 sequence (DNA): TGTGCCAGCAGGTGGGCGGGTGGTGAGCAGTTCTTC. Protein: CASRWAGGEQFF.

The V call is TRBV28, the J call TRBJ1-6; 10 nucleotides match TRBD1. This CDR3 has 14 amino acids. J gave up 10 bases and V 9 bases, and 9 bases lay outside the gene matches. Per germline, CDR1 MDHEN and CDR2 SYDVKM. CDR3 sequence: CASGPGTGESPLHF. The CDR3 region has the DNA TGTGCCAGTGGACCCGGGACAGGGGAATCACCCCTCCACTTT.

This clone was counted a single time. This chain links TRBV28 with TRBJ1-5; no definite D call. Germline values: CDR1 MDHEN, CDR2 SYDVKM. V dropped 2 bases and J dropped 4 bases, with 18 bases sitting between them. The CDR3 length is 17 residues. CDR3 sequence: CASSLSRSGSLNQPQHF. The CDR3 DNA sequence: TGTGCCAGCAGTTTAAGTCGGTCGGGGAGTCTTAATCAGCCCCAGCATTTT.

In its sample, this clone was seen a few times. CDR3 sequence (DNA): TGTGCCAGCAGTCTGACTAGCGGGAGAGTTGGCGAGCAGTACTTC. Translated: CASSLTSGRVGEQYF. V is TRBV7-9 and J is TRBJ2-7; TRBD2 matches 12 bases. CDR3 length: 15 residues. Germline V CDR1 and CDR2: SEHNR, FQNEAQ (reference sequence). The J segment lost 6 bases and the V segment lost 6 bases, leaving 9 bases of the junction unmatched. Looking up the rest from reference TRBV7-9 and TRBJ2-7 gives the full variable domain: DTGVSQNPRHKITKRGQNVTFRCDPISEHNRLYWYRQTLGQGPEFLTYFQNEAQLEKSRLLSDRFSAERPKGSFSTLEIQRTEQGDSAMYLCASSLTSGRVGEQYFGPGTRLTVT.

This rearrangement joins TRBV9 to TRBJ2-1, with 16 positions matching TRBD2. CDR1 SGDLS and CDR2 YYNGEE come from the germline V gene. The ends lost 2 bases at V and 7 bases at J; junction bases unmatched: 3. The CDR3 has 16 amino acids. Here the CDR3 reads CASSVGTSGRGNEQFF. The DNA of the CDR3 is TGTGCCAGCAGCGTCGGGACTAGCGGGAGGGGGAATGAGCAGTTCTTC.

The chain recombines TRBV25-1 with TRBJ2-7, with D possibly matching TRBD2 (5 bases). Trimming cost V 0 bases and J 7 bases, with 19 bases left between them. The CDR3 loop spans 16 amino acids. CDR1 and CDR2 from the germline V gene are MGHDK and SYGVNS. In DNA, the CDR3 is TGTGCCAGCAGTGAATATCGGGATATCAACCTTCTGGAGCAGTACTTC. Translation: CASSEYRDINLLEQYF.

The rearrangement links TRBV30 to TRBJ1-1, with TRBD1 identical over 7 bases. Per germline, CDR1 GTSNPN and CDR2 SVGIG (reference sequence). Germline trimming cut 4 bases from V and 0 bases from J; bases unmatched to any gene: 2. This CDR3 comprises 13 residues. CDR3 sequence reads: CAWTGQLNTEAFF. The DNA of the CDR3 is TGTGCCTGGACGGGACAGTTGAACACTGAAGCTTTCTTT.

The CDR3 loop is CASSSGTSSVYEQFF. The CDR3 DNA is TGTGCCAGCAGTTCCGGGACTAGCTCTGTCTATGAGCAGTTCTTC. V is TRBV11-2 and J is TRBJ2-1; 9 positions match TRBD2. Germline V lookup: CDR1 SGHAT, CDR2 FQNNGV. The J segment lost 8 bases and the V segment lost 6 bases, leaving 11 bases of the junction unmatched. The CDR3 contains 15 residues.

V usage is TRBV7-9 and J usage is TRBJ2-5, with a possible D match to TRBD1 (6 bases). The CDR3 is made up of 13 amino acids. Germline assignment: CDR1 SEHNR and CDR2 FQNEAQ (reference sequence). V shed 6 bases and J shed 5 bases, with 13 bases lying between them. The CDR3 DNA sequence: TGTGCCAGCAGGGCTACAGGGATGGAGACCCAGTACTTC. Translating gives CASRATGMETQYF.

The V and J genes are TRBV9 and TRBJ2-1; 13 nucleotides line up with TRBD2. Germline V gene sequence: CDR1 SGDLS, CDR2 YYNGEE. The CDR3 is made up of 15 amino acids. Trimming at V came to 3 bases and at J to 7 bases, leaving 4 bases not matched to a gene. As DNA, the CDR3 is TGTGCCAGCAGCGGGACTAGCGGGAGTGGAAATGAGCAGTTCTTC. It is translated as CASSGTSGSGNEQFF.

The chain joins TRBV10-3 to TRBJ2-7; the match to TRBD2 covers 9 bases. CDR1 ENHRY and CDR2 SYGVKD come from the germline V gene. The CDR3 runs 15 residues. V gave up 8 bases and J gave up 0 bases; unmatched junction bases: 8. In DNA form, the CDR3 reads TGTGCCATCCTTGGGGGTAGCGGGAGCTCCTACGAGCAGTACTTC. Its protein is CAILGGSGSSYEQYF.

The chain couples TRBV18 to TRBJ2-2, with TRBD1 identical over 9 bases. CDR1 and CDR2 from the germline V gene are KGHSH and LQKENI. V was pared by 5 bases and J by 3 bases, with 1 base of the junction left unmatched. This CDR3 comprises 14 residues. In DNA, the CDR3 is TGTGCCAGCTCAGGACAGGGGTACACCGGGGAGCTGTTTTTT. Translating it yields CASSGQGYTGELFF.